Included here is one T cell receptor (beta chain) sequence, with context. The CDR3 covers 15 residues. V was clipped by 2 bases and J by 0 bases, with 11 bases between them. Germline V gene lookup returns CDR1 SGHDT and CDR2 YYEEEE. These data are taken from a study of blood T cell repertoires in COVID-19. Study-level background: Acute and convalescent COVID-19 specimens originated in the United States, Italy and Spain.

Assay: immunoSEQ multiplex PCR; the TCRdb copy retains only in-frame clones and omits some. The sample contains around 300,000 clones, around 84% of which appear only once. Resolution of symptoms, clearance, or two negative PCRs was present in recovered Cohort 3 donors. This chain connects TRBV5-6 to TRBJ1-1; no clear D gene. The clonotype originates from a woman between 45 and 65 years old who had recovered from COVID-19. Sequenced: PBMCs or T cells enriched from blood (not recorded which). The CDR3 loop is CASSFESFMNTEAFF. CDR3 coding DNA: TGTGCCAGCAGCTTCGAGTCATTCATGAACACTGAAGCTTTCTTT.